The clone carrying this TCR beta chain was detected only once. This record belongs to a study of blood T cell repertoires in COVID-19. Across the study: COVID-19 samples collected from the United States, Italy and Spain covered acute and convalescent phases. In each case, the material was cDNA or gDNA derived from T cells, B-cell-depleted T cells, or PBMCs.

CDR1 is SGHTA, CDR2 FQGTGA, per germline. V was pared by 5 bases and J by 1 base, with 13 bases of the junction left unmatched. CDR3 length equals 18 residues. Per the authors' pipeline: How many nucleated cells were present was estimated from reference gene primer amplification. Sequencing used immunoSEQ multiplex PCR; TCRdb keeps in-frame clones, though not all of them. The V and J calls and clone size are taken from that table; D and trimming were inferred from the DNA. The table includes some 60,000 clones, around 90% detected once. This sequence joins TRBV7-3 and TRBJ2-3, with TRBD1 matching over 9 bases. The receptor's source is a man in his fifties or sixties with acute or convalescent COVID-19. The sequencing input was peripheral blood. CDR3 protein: CASSRTHRGRGGTDTQYF. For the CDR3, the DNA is TGTGCCAGCAGCCGTACGCACAGGGGGCGAGGGGGCACAGATACGCAGTATTTT.